Below, one T cell receptor (beta chain) is given with its context. Here immunoSEQ multiplex PCR was the method, and the copy in TCRdb shows in-frame clones only, minus some. The sample consists of more than 85,000 clones, approximately 84% of them appearing once. This record belongs to a study of blood T cell repertoires in COVID-19. Germline CDR1 SGHDN, CDR2 FVKESK. With 0 bases removed from V and 0 bases from J, the gap between germline ends came to 18 bases. The CDR3 totals 19 residues. The V call is TRBV14, the J call TRBJ1-3, with D tentatively TRBD1 (6 bases). The sequenced sample consisted of peripheral blood. The TCR originated in a middle-aged man with active or convalescent COVID-19. CDR3 sequence: CASSQDRSLTGFSGNTIYF. The CDR3 region has the DNA TGTGCCAGCAGCCAAGATCGGAGCTTGACAGGATTCTCTGGAAACACCATATATTTT.